The 5 T cell receptor beta chains below come from one sample, sequenced in a study of CD8+ T cells in alopecia areata. After isolation, RNA underwent reverse transcription to generate cDNA as the sequencing template. Clones were read by immunoSEQ multiplex PCR, and TCRdb kept only the in-frame ones, dropping some. Among more than 90,000 clones listed, roughly 63% were seen once. Specified treatment: oral pan-JAK inhibitor, 5-10 mg twice daily. This specimen was CD8+ T cells sorted from blood, taken at week 4, from a patient treated with tofacitinib. The receptor source for this set is a human donor with alopecia areata.

The chain carries TRBV29-1 and TRBJ2-5; D may be TRBD2 (5 bases). The CDR3 is 12 amino acids. V lost 3 bases and J 5 bases, leaving 10 bases between the germline ends. The germline gives CDR1 SQVTM, CDR2 ANQGSEA. The CDR3 is CSVDLRGETQYF. CDR3 in DNA: TGCAGCGTTGATCTCAGAGGGGAGACCCAGTACTTC.

The chain couples TRBV30 to TRBJ2-7; no clear D gene. The CDR3 runs to 15 residues. The V and J ends lost 1 base and 0 bases respectively, with 13 bases between them. Germline V gene sequence: CDR1 GTSNPN, CDR2 SVGIG (reference sequence). The CDR3 loop is CAWSGFGLNSYEQYF. The CDR3 DNA sequence: TGTGCCTGGAGTGGATTTGGGCTGAACTCCTACGAGCAGTACTTC.

The table lists this clone with a count of one. A read error may produce the germline difference seen at one junction end. The chain uses TRBV5-7 and TRBJ2-1; 8 positions agree with TRBD2. TRBV5-7 is annotated as an ORF whose role is uncertain. This CDR3 comprises 14 residues. CDR3 in DNA: TGTGCCAGCAGGATCGGGACTAGAAGAAATGGGCAGTTCTTC. Translating it yields CASRIGTRRNGQFF.

The chain carries TRBV5-1 and TRBJ2-7, with D unclear. V shed 0 bases and J shed 1 base, with 8 bases lying between them. Germline CDR1 SGHRS, CDR2 YFSETQ. This CDR3 region has 14 residues. The CDR3 loop reads CASSLEGLSYEQYF. In DNA form, the CDR3 reads TGCGCCAGCAGCTTGGAGGGCTTATCCTACGAGCAGTACTTC.

J is TRBJ2-2 and V is TRBV30; D not certain. Trimming stripped 4 bases from V and 4 bases from J, with 10 bases between. The CDR3 covers 13 residues. Germline V gives CDR1 GTSNPN, CDR2 SVGIG (reference sequence). The CDR3, as DNA: TGTGCCTGGACAGGTCGAGCCACCGGGGAGCTGTTTTTT. Translating gives CAWTGRATGELFF.